Below, 8 T cell receptor beta chains from the same sample are listed, as sequenced in a study of shared T cell receptors in the human thymus. The repertoire was sequenced with immunoSEQ multiplex PCR; TCRdb's copy has only in-frame clones and lacks some. The repertoire consists of about 660,000 clones, with around 89% occurring once and the leading ten covering 0.0095% to 0.011%. These sequences were also reported in another study, on human thymus T cells.

The sample taken for sequencing was thymocytes. The receptor source for this set is a boy younger than two with a congenital heart defect.

The chain has TRBV5-6 and TRBJ2-3, with 7 bases identical to TRBD2. Trimming removed 10 bases from V and 3 bases from J; junction bases left unmatched: 23. The CDR3 covers 18 residues. Germline CDR1 and CDR2: SGHDT and YYEEEE. This CDR3 reads CAAKTWGIAGNETDTQYF. In DNA form, the CDR3 reads TGTGCCGCTAAAACATGGGGGATAGCGGGTAATGAGACAGATACGCAGTATTTT.

A single count supports this clone. The chain has TRBV15 and TRBJ2-1; D perhaps matches TRBD2 (5 bases). The germline CDR1 and CDR2 sequences are LNHNV and YYDKDF (reference sequence). The CDR3 sequence is 12 residues long. Trimming cost V 7 bases and J 5 bases, with 9 bases left between them. CDR3 protein: CATIGENNEQFF. DNA of the CDR3: TGTGCCACCATCGGGGAGAACAATGAGCAGTTCTTC.

V gene TRBV19 combines with J gene TRBJ2-7; 13 bases line up with TRBD2. J was trimmed by 1 base and V by 3 bases; bases with no gene match: 3. The CDR3 runs to 16 residues. Looked up from germline, CDR1 is LNHDA and CDR2 is SQIVND (reference sequence). CDR3 sequence reads: CASSIGLAGVSYEQYF. The DNA for the CDR3 is TGTGCCAGTAGTATCGGACTAGCGGGAGTTTCCTACGAGCAGTACTTC.

The chain recombines TRBV6-1 with TRBJ2-4; 8 positions match TRBD2. V shed 6 bases, J shed 7 bases, and the junction held 5 bases outside the gene matches. Germline values: CDR1 MNHNS, CDR2 SASEGT. The CDR3 is made up of 13 amino acids. CDR3 amino acids: CASSPQRGNIQYF. CDR3 coding DNA: TGTGCCAGCAGCCCCCAGCGGGGGAACATTCAGTACTTC.

The rearrangement links TRBV15 to TRBJ2-3; a weak D match, TRBD1 (6 bases). From germline, CDR1 is LNHNV and CDR2 YYDKDF (reference sequence). The CDR3 extends over 13 amino acids. V lost 3 bases and J 6 bases, leaving 10 bases between the germline ends. Here the CDR3 reads CATSRRGSDTQYF. The CDR3 nucleotides read TGTGCCACCAGCAGGAGGGGGAGTGATACGCAGTATTTT.

In this sample, this clone turned up once. V and J are TRBV28 and TRBJ2-5, with a possible D match to TRBD1 (5 bases). The DNA end is a closer match to TRBJ2-7, so the J assignment may be wrong. The germline CDR1 and CDR2 sequences are MDHEN and SYDVKM. The CDR3 runs 10 residues. The CDR3, as DNA: TGTGTCGACAGCTACTACGAGCAGTACTTC. Translating it yields CVDSYYEQYF.

A single count supports this clone. CDR3 protein: CASSQDEIKDGREMGEQYF. CDR3 nucleotide sequence: TGCGCCAGCAGCCAAGATGAGATTAAGGACGGTCGGGAAATGGGAGAGCAGTACTTC. The chain combines TRBV4-3 with TRBJ2-7; D might be TRBD2 (5 bases). Trimming removed 0 bases from V and 7 bases from J, with 28 bases in between. CDR3 length: 19 residues. The V gene's germline CDR1 is LGHNA and CDR2 YSLEER.

The chain has TRBV28 and TRBJ2-5; 10 bases fit TRBD1. Germline V gene data show CDR1 as MDHEN and CDR2 as SYDVKM. This CDR3 has 14 residues. Trimming took 5 bases from V and 3 from J; bases not matched to a gene: 3. CDR3: CASSLGTGEETQYF. CDR3 nucleotide sequence: TGTGCCAGCAGTCTGGGGACAGGGGAAGAGACCCAGTACTTC.